The source of this T cell receptor beta chain is a study of T cell responses to AZD1222 COVID-19 vaccine. This clone came up a few times. Its antigen is still unknown. Additional DNA sequences in this sample encode the identical CDR3. Generated by immunoSEQ multiplex PCR, the TCRdb table keeps only in-frame clones and is missing some. The sample lists roughly 160,000 clones; roughly 90% were seen once. Study observations and caveats: Spike-specific TCR breadth and depth grew following two AZD1222 doses.

The CDR3 totals 15 residues. With 2 bases removed from V and 0 bases from J, the gap between germline ends came to 8 bases. CDR1 and CDR2 from the germline V gene are MDHEN and SYDVKM. The V and J genes are TRBV28 and TRBJ1-3; a weak D match, TRBD1 (5 bases). This TCR came from an adult in good health. The sample was peripheral blood, taken on day 0 of AZD1222 vaccination. This chain's CDR3 is CASSLGHLSGNTIYF. In DNA form, the CDR3 reads TGTGCCAGCAGTTTAGGACATCTCTCTGGAAACACCATATATTTT.